The 14 T cell receptor beta chains presented below share a single source sample, sequenced in a study of shared clonotypes between healthy human individuals. Using immunoSEQ multiplex PCR, the repertoire was profiled, and TCRdb retains in-frame clones only, with some absent. The sample holds fewer than 350,000 clones, 87% seen once. The specimen was memory CD8+ T cells sorted from blood. The subset here: CD45RO+ cells pooled with CCR7-negative TemRA cells. These receptors all come from a man aged 18 to 29 in good health.

This clone has a single count. The V and J genes are TRBV9 and TRBJ2-7, with a possible D match to TRBD1 (6 bases). CDR1 SGDLS and CDR2 YYNGEE come from the germline V gene. V gave up 7 bases and J gave up 0 bases, with 17 bases separating them. The CDR3 length is 15 residues. The CDR3 DNA is TGTGCCAGCGCTCCTCATGGGGACAACTCCTACGAGCAGTACTTC. Its translation: CASAPHGDNSYEQYF. The whole variable domain, remainder taken from reference TRBV9 and TRBJ2-7, is DSGVTQTPKHLITATGQRVTLRCSPRSGDLSVYWYQQSLDQGLQFLIQYYNGEERAKGNILERFSAQQFPDLHSELNLSSLELGDSALYFCASAPHGDNSYEQYFGPGTRLTVT.

The genes are TRBV7-9 and TRBJ2-3; tentative D call: TRBD1 (6 bases). Germline V lookup: CDR1 SEHNR, CDR2 FQNEAQ (reference sequence). Trimming stripped 2 bases from V and 2 bases from J, with 11 bases between. The CDR3 contains 15 residues. CDR3 sequence reads: CASSLPRGATDTQYF. CDR3 sequence (DNA): TGTGCCAGCAGCTTACCCAGGGGTGCCACAGATACGCAGTATTTT.

This chain links TRBV29-1 with TRBJ2-1; the D gene could be TRBD1 or TRBD2 (5 bases each). The germline V gene has CDR1 SQVTM and CDR2 ANQGSEA. The CDR3 has 13 amino acids. Trimming took 7 bases from V and 7 from J, leaving 17 bases between them. CDR3 protein: CSAWDGRRNEQFF. Written as DNA, the CDR3 is TGCAGCGCTTGGGACGGCCGCCGGAATGAGCAGTTCTTC.

V and J are TRBV5-8 and TRBJ2-2; the match to TRBD2 covers 11 bases. Germline trimming cut 3 bases from V and 7 bases from J; bases unmatched to any gene: 5. Germline V CDR1 and CDR2: SGHTS, YDEGEE. CDR3 length equals 15 residues. CDR3 loop: CASSSGLAGRGELFF. In DNA form, the CDR3 reads TGTGCCAGCAGCTCCGGACTAGCGGGCCGCGGGGAGCTGTTTTTT.

This sequence joins TRBV9 and TRBJ2-1, with TRBD2 matching 13 bases. The trim removed 1 base at V and 8 bases at J, leaving 6 bases unmatched. The germline V gene encodes CDR1 SGDLS and CDR2 YYNGEE. The CDR3 runs to 16 residues. The CDR3 spells CASSVSGLAGVDEQFF. The CDR3 DNA reads as TGTGCCAGCAGCGTATCCGGACTAGCGGGAGTGGATGAGCAGTTCTTC.

This chain joins TRBV19 and TRBJ2-7; D perhaps matches TRBD2 (5 bases). Looked up from germline, CDR1 is LNHDA and CDR2 is SQIVND (reference sequence). The V and J ends lost 3 bases and 2 bases respectively, with 11 bases between them. The CDR3 has 14 residues. The CDR3 region is CASSMSGMTYEQYF. The CDR3 DNA is TGTGCCAGTAGTATGTCGGGGATGACCTACGAGCAGTACTTC.

This chain uses TRBV6-6 with TRBJ2-1, with 11 bases identical to TRBD2. The CDR3 runs 15 residues. V lost 6 bases and J lost 2; bases outside the gene matches: 3. Germline loops: CDR1 MNHNY, CDR2 SVGAGI (reference sequence). Written as DNA, the CDR3 is TGTGCCAGCAGGGGGACTAGCGGTCCCTACAATGAGCAGTTCTTC. Its translation: CASRGTSGPYNEQFF.

This clone was seen a single time. The rearrangement links TRBV11-2 to TRBJ2-3; 15 bases match TRBD2. Per germline, CDR1 SGHAT and CDR2 FQNNGV. This CDR3 contains 16 residues. V lost 1 base and J lost 5; bases outside the gene matches: 1. The CDR3, as DNA: TGTGCCAGCAGCTTAGGGGGACTAGCGGGAGGAGATACGCAGTATTTT. Protein product: CASSLGGLAGGDTQYF.

This clone was detected many times. The chain carries TRBV19 and TRBJ1-1; no definite D call. V was clipped by 6 bases and J by 4 bases, with 3 bases between them. CDR3 size: 10 residues. Germline V gene sequence: CDR1 LNHDA, CDR2 SQIVND (reference sequence). The CDR3 loop reads CASSGTEAFF. CDR3 nucleotides: TGTGCCAGTAGCGGCACTGAAGCTTTCTTT.

The gene calls are TRBV27 and TRBJ2-1; 7 nucleotides align to TRBD1. The CDR3 has 14 amino acids. The V and J ends lost 7 bases and 3 bases, in that order; junction bases with no gene match: 6. The germline V gene has CDR1 MNHEY and CDR2 SMNVEV (reference sequence). The DNA of the CDR3 is TGTGCCAGCACCCGACAGGGTATCTACAATGAGCAGTTCTTC. Protein sequence: CASTRQGIYNEQFF.

The chain recombines TRBV13 with TRBJ2-1; tentatively, D is TRBD2 (5 bases). The length of the CDR3 is 13 residues. The V end was cut by 3 bases, the J end by 9 bases, with 12 bases between. CDR1 is PRHDT and CDR2 is FYEKMQ in the germline V gene (reference sequence). The CDR3: CASSFLNAGEQFF. The CDR3 nucleotides read TGTGCCAGCAGCTTTCTAAACGCGGGTGAGCAGTTCTTC.

V gene TRBV18 combines with J gene TRBJ2-5; D is ambiguous. CDR3 length: 14 amino acids. Looked up from germline, CDR1 is KGHSH and CDR2 is LQKENI. Trimming removed 2 bases from V and 0 bases from J, with 7 bases in between. This chain's CDR3 is CASSPLTDQETQYF. In DNA, the CDR3 is TGTGCCAGCTCACCATTAACAGACCAAGAGACCCAGTACTTC.

The chain links TRBV30 to TRBJ2-1; 15 bases match TRBD2. This CDR3 has 19 amino acids. V was clipped by 0 bases and J by 0 bases; unmatched bases: 6. The germline CDR1 and CDR2 sequences are GTSNPN and SVGIG (reference sequence). DNA for the CDR3: TGTGCCTGGAGTGTACTTCCGGGACTAGCGGGAGGCTCCTACAATGAGCAGTTCTTC. The encoded protein is CAWSVLPGLAGGSYNEQFF.

V usage is TRBV4-1 and J usage is TRBJ2-1; D unresolved. The length of the CDR3 is 16 residues. Germline CDR1 is MGHRA and CDR2 is YSYEKL. The V end was cut by 0 bases, the J end by 7 bases, with 16 bases between. The CDR3 region is CASSQEPTGPENEQFF. CDR3 nucleotides: TGCGCCAGCAGCCAAGAGCCCACTGGGCCAGAGAATGAGCAGTTCTTC.